This T cell receptor beta chain derives from a study of Ad26.COV2.S vaccination and SARS-CoV-2 variants (dated by TCRdb to 2020 to 2023). Some background on the complete study: Donors in the vaccine arm were drawn from COV1001, a multicentre, randomized, double-blind, placebo-controlled phase I-IIa trial testing Ad26.COV2.S in healthy adults. Ad26.COV2.S was administered intramuscularly at a dose of 5x10^10 or 1x10^11 viral particles, either as one shot or as two shots given 56 days apart. TCRbeta repertoire sequencing was used to assess the specificity and breadth of SARS-CoV-2-reactive T cell receptors after Ad26.COV2.S vaccination. The TCR-sequenced set comprised approximately 32 samples: some 19 Ad26.COV2.S vaccine recipients, 5 placebo recipients and 8 SARS-CoV-2 convalescent individuals. Trial participants were randomized into five groups of five, in which low-dose or high-dose Ad26.COV2.S was given once or twice, or placebo was given on both occasions. Investigators did not know the trial group allocation while performing experiments and assessing outcomes.

Turning to this clone: What antigen it recognizes has not been identified. Base qualities are not at hand, and no much larger clone is one base apart.

Findings and caveats that apply to the study as a whole: Ad26.COV2.S recipients had higher spike-specific TCR breadth than placebo recipients (P = 0.0014). The authors noted that the TCR breadth and depth analyses may have underestimated total T cell responses. Vaccine and placebo recipients had comparable non-spike TCR breadth, which fits with the vaccine containing only spike. After vaccination, spike-specific CD8+ and CD4+ T cell responses were reported to show substantial breadth. The study was not powered for comparison of responses between vaccine doses or regimens.

The immunoSEQ Assay was the method used to sequence TCRbeta CDR3 regions. After extraction, genomic DNA underwent amplification by bias-controlled multiplex PCR, followed by high-throughput sequencing. In the paper's pipeline: To quantify the absolute abundance of every unique TCRbeta CDR3 region, sequences were collapsed and filtered. T cell fraction was estimated by normalizing TCRbeta template counts to usable DNA, which was measured by amplifying reference genes present in all nucleated cells. Repertoire TCRs were annotated as SARS-CoV-2-specific by exact matching of V gene, CDR3 amino acid sequence and J gene to a known reactive TCR set. The reference SARS-CoV-2 TCR set was obtained from MIRA and was filtered for enrichment in COVID-19-positive ImmuneCODE repertoires, whereby public or cross-reactive TCRs were removed. Using the MIRA antigens, annotated TCRs were further analysed by specific ORF or by position within an ORF. Breadth was defined as the number of annotated unique rearrangements divided by the total number of unique productive rearrangements, and depth was defined as the summed frequency of the annotated unique rearrangements. Two-sided Wilcoxon rank-sum tests were used to compare TCR breadth between groups. This is the immuneACCESS table as TCRdb keeps it, with only in-frame sequences that have V and J called. A part of the clones is gone; compared with another copy, unresolved V genes explain less than half, and the rest is unexplained. D and trimming come from the DNA, and the V and J calls and clone size come from that table. Recorded for this sample are about 350,000 clones; roughly 90% of them occurred a single time. Together, the top ten hold under 6% of the sample.

The junction carries 14 bases between V and J, which are trimmed by 1 base and 7 bases respectively. The CDR3 covers 14 residues, taking in both the cysteine and the phenylalanine. Only the CDR3 part of the read is kept: 42 bases, read in frame from the first base. For CDR1 and CDR2, the germline V gene lists SGDLS and YYNGEE. The treatment or condition label for this specimen denotes: some 20 received Ad26.COV2.S at low or high dose, single or two shots; 5 received placebo; per-sample allocation not given. Repertoires of vaccine and placebo recipients were sequenced from samples collected on day 63 after the first injection. Between 29 July and 7 August 2020, Cohort 1b enrolled about 27 adults aged 18-55 years at one site in Boston, USA. Ad26.COV2.S was a replication-incompetent adenovirus type 26 vector that expressed a prefusion-stabilized SARS-CoV-2 spike protein derived from the original Wuhan strain.

The sample here was peripheral blood, taken in a trial of Ad26.COV2.S vaccine versus placebo. The receptor comes from a person aged 18 to 65 who received the Ad26.COV2.S COVID-19 vaccine or a placebo. Here the chain combines TRBV9 and TRBJ1-1; TRBD1 might be the D gene, on 5 matching bases. The CDR3 in this case is CASSVSHTGGEAFF. The DNA sequence is given as TGTGCCAGCAGCGTATCCCATACAGGAGGTGAAGCTTTCTTT.